These T cell receptor beta chains were read from a single sample in a study of identical twins. TCRdb processed the 5' RACE reads anew with MiXCR; each CDR3 protein has one entry. The table includes about 520,000 distinct CDR3 sequences, 22% detected once. Another study also made use of these data, one on T cells expressing NK-cell markers.

Sequencing was performed on CD4+ T cells sorted from blood. These receptors were taken from a young woman in good health. CDR3s include the opening cysteine and the closing phenylalanine or tryptophan. The D gene is left open where the match is weak. Expanded clones get a size class; other rows say once, few or many, or leave the size out.

clone_size,j_call,d_call,v_call,cdr3_aa,cdr3_nt
NA,TRBJ2-3,TRBD1,TRBV4-3,CASSKQGEDADTQYF,TGCGCCAGCAGCAAACAGGGGGAAGATGCAGATACGCAGTATTTT
few,TRBJ2-5,NA,TRBV12-3/TRBV12-4,CASSFAPGRQETQYF,TGTGCCAGCAGTTTTGCCCCAGGTAGACAAGAGACCCAGTACTTC
few,TRBJ1-2,NA,TRBV6-5,CAVSIQGYGYTF,TGTGCCGTATCGATTCAGGGATATGGCTACACCTTC
few,TRBJ1-2,NA,TRBV6-5,CASSYSGPRTYGYTF,TGTGCCAGCAGTTACTCGGGTCCAAGGACCTATGGCTACACCTTC
many,TRBJ1-1,NA,TRBV12-3/TRBV12-4,CASSLRHLLAEAFF,TGTGCCAGCAGTTTAAGACATCTGTTAGCTGAAGCTTTCTTT
NA,TRBJ2-2,NA,TRBV10-3,CAISEGQPHTGELFF,TGTGCCATCAGTGAGGGACAGCCTCACACCGGGGAGCTGTTTTTT
NA,TRBJ2-1,TRBD2,TRBV4-3,CASSPHRDGGVGEQFF,TGCGCCAGCAGCCCCCACCGGGACGGGGGGGTAGGGGAGCAGTTCTTC
many,TRBJ2-3,NA,TRBV20-1,CSASDFRATSTDTQYF,TGCAGTGCTAGTGATTTCCGGGCTACTAGCACAGATACGCAGTATTTT
NA,TRBJ1-5,NA,TRBV19,CASSMYRLNQPQHF,TGTGCCAGTAGTATGTACAGGCTCAATCAGCCCCAGCATTTT
NA,TRBJ2-1,TRBD2,TRBV12-3/TRBV12-4,CASTFTGTSGSFYNEQFF,TGTGCCAGCACCTTTACCGGGACTAGCGGGAGTTTCTACAATGAGCAGTTCTTC
few,TRBJ2-3,TRBD2,TRBV20-1,CSAQKALAGGMQYF,TGCAGTGCTCAGAAGGCTCTAGCGGGGGGGATGCAGTATTTT
many,TRBJ2-3,NA,TRBV12-3/TRBV12-4,CASSLSQGGTDTQYF,TGTGCCAGCAGTCTATCACAGGGAGGCACAGATACGCAGTATTTT
few,TRBJ1-1,NA,TRBV5-6,CASRSGMSGVTEAFF,TGTGCCAGCAGGTCAGGGATGAGCGGAGTGACTGAAGCTTTCTTT